This TCR beta chain is from a study of blood T cell repertoires in COVID-19. Study background: COVID-19 samples from acute and convalescent phases originated in the United States, Italy and Spain. T cells, B-cell-depleted T cells, or PBMCs provided the cDNA or gDNA that served as material.

Original processing methods: Nucleated cell counts were estimated from reference gene primer amplification. Sequencing used immunoSEQ multiplex PCR; TCRdb keeps in-frame clones, though not all of them. For V, J and clone size, that table is used; D and trimming come from the DNA. The sample has some 210,000 clones; 80% to 95% are singletons. Seattle-derived patients entered the study during active infection and were followed longitudinally. The table lists this clone with a count of one. The sequencing input was peripheral blood. The TCR sequence derives from a man aged 55 to 70 with COVID-19, enrolled during active disease.

The CDR3 is CASSLSPLLNTEAFF. CDR3 DNA sequence: TGTGCCAGCAGCTTAAGTCCGCTATTGAACACTGAAGCTTTCTTT. This chain connects TRBV7-2 to TRBJ1-1; no firm D call. CDR3 size: 15 residues. The germline CDR1 and CDR2 sequences are SGHTA and FQGNSA. The ends were cut back, 2 bases at V and 0 bases at J, with 10 bases in the middle. The whole variable domain, remainder taken from reference TRBV7-2 and TRBJ1-1, is GAGVSQSPSNKVTEKGKDVELRCDPISGHTALYWYRQSLGQGLEFLIYFQGNSAPDKSGLPSDRFSAERTGGSVSTLTIQRTQQEDSAVYLCASSLSPLLNTEAFFGQGTRLTVV.